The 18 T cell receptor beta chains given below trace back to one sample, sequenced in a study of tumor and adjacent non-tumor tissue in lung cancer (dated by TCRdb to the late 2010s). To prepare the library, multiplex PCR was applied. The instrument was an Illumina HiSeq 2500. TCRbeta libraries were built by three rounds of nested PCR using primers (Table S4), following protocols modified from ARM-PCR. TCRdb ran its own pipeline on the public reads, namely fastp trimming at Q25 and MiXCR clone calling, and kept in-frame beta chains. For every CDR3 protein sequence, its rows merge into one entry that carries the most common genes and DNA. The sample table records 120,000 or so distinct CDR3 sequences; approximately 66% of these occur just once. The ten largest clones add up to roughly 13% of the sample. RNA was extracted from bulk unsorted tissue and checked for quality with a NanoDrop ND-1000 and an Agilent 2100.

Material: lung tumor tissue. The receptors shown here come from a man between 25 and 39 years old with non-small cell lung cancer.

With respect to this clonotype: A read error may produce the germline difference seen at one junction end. CDR3 bases: TGTACCAGCAGCGTCGAGGTCTCCTACAATGAGCAGTTCTTC. This sequence encodes CTSSVEVSYNEQFF. The chain carries TRBV7-3 and TRBJ2-1; no clear D. The germline CDR1 and CDR2 sequences are SGHTA and FQGTGA. The CDR3 consists of 14 residues.

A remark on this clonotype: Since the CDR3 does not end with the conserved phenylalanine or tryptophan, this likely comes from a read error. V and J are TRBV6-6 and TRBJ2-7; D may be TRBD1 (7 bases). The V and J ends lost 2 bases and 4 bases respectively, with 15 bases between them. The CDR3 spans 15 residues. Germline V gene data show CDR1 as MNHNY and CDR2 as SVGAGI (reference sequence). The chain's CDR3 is CASSYMAGGNYEQYL. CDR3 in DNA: TGTGCCAGCAGTTACATGGCAGGGGGGAATTACGAGCAGTACTTA.

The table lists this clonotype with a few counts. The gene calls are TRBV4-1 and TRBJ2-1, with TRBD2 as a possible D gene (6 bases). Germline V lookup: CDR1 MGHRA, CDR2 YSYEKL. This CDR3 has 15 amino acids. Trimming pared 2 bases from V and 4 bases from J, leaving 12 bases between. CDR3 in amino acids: CASSQWVGGYNEQFF. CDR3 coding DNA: TGCGCCAGCAGCCAATGGGTGGGGGGATACAATGAGCAGTTCTTC.

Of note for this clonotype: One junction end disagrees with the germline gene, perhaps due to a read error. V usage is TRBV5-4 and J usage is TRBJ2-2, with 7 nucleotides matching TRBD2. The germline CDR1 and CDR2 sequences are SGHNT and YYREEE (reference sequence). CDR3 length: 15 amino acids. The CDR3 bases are TGTGCCAGCAGCTTGCAGCGGGGAAACACCGGGGAGCAGTTTTTT. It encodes CASSLQRGNTGEQFF.

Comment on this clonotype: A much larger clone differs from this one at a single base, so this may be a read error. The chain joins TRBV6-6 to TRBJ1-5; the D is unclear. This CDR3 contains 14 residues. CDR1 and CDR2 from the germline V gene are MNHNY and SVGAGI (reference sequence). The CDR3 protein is CASSYSDSNQPEHF. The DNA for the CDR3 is TGTGCCAGCAGTTACAGTGATAGCAATCAGCCCGAGCATTTT.

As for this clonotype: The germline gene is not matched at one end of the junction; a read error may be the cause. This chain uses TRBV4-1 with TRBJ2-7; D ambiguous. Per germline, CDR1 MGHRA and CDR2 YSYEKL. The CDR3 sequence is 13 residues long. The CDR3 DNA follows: TGCACCAGCGCTCCTGGGGTTGACTACGAGCAGTACTTC. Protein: CTSAPGVDYEQYF.

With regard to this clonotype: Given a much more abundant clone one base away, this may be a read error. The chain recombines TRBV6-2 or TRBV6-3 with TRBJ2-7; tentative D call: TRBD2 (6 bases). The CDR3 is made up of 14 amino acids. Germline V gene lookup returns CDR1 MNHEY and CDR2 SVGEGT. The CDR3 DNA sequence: TGTGCCAGCAGTTCTCAGCGGGCCCTCTACGAGCACTACTTC. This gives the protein CASSSQRALYEHYF.

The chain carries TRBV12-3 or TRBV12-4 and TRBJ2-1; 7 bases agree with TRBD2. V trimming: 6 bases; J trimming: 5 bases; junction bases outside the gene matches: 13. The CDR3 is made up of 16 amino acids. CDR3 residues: CASSPPGGGADNEQFF. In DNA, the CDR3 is TGTGCCAGCAGCCCCCCCGGCGGGGGAGCCGACAATGAGCAGTTCTTC.

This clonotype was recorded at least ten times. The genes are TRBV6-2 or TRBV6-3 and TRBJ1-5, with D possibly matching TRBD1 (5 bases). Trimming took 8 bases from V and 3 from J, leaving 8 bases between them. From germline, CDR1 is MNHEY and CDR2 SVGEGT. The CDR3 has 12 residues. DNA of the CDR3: TGTGCCAGCGGGGCGACCAATCAGCCCCAGCATTTT. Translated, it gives CASGATNQPQHF.

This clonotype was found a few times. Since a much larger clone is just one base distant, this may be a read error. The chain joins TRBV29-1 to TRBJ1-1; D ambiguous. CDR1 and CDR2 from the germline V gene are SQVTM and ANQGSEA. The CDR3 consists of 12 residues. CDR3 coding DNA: TGCAGAGTTGAAGATCGGATAGAAAGGGCTTTCTTT. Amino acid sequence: CRVEDRIERAFF.

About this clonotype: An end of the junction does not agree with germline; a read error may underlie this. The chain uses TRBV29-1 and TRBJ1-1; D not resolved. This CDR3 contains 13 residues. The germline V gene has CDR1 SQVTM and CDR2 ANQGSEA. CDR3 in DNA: TGCAGCGTAGTCCCGGATCCAAACACTGAGGCTTTCTTT. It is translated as CSVVPDPNTEAFF.

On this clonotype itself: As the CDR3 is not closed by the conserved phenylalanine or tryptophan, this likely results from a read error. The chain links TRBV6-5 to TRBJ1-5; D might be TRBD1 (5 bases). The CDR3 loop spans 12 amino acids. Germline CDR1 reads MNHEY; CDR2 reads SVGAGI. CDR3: CASRGTGQLQHS. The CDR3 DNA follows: TGTGCCAGCAGAGGAACAGGTCAGCTCCAGCATTCT.

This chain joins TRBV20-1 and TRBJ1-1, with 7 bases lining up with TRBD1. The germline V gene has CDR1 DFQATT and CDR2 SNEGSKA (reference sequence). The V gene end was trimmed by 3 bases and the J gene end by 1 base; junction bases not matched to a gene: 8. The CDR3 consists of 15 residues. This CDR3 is CSASTQDRKNTEAFF. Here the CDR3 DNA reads TGCAGTGCTAGCACCCAGGACAGGAAGAACACTGAAGCTTTCTTT.

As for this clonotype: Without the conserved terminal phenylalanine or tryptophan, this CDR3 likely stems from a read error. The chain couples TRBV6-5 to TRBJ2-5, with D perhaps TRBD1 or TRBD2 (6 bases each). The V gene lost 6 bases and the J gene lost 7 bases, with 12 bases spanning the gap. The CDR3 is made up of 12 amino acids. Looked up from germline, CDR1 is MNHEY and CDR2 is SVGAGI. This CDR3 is CASSPGGGTQYS. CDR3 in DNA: TGTGCCAGCAGCCCCGGAGGGGGGACCCAGTACTCC.

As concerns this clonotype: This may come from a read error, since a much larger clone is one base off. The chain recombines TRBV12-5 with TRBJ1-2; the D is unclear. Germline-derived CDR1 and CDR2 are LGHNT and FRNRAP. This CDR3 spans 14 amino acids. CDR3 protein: CASGSSDQMYDYTF. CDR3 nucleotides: TGTGCTAGTGGTTCCTCGGACCAAATGTATGACTACACCTTC.

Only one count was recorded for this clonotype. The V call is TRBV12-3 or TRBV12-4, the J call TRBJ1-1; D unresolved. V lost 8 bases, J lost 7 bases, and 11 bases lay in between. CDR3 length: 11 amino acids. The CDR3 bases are TGTGCCAGCTATAAACCGTTTGAAGCTTTCTTT. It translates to CASYKPFEAFF.

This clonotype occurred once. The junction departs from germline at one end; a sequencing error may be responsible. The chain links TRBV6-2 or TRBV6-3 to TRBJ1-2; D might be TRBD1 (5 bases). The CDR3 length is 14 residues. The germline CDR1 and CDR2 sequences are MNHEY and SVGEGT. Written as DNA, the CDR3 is TGTGCGAGCAGAATGCAGGGCGCTAATTATGACTACACCTTC. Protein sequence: CASRMQGANYDYTF.

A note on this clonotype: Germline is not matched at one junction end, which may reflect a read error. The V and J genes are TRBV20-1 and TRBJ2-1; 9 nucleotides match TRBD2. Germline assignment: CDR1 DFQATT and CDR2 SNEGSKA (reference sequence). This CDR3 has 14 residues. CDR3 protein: CNARAAGGYNEQFF. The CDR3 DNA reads TGCAATGCTAGGGCAGCGGGGGGCTACAATGAGCAGTTCTTC.